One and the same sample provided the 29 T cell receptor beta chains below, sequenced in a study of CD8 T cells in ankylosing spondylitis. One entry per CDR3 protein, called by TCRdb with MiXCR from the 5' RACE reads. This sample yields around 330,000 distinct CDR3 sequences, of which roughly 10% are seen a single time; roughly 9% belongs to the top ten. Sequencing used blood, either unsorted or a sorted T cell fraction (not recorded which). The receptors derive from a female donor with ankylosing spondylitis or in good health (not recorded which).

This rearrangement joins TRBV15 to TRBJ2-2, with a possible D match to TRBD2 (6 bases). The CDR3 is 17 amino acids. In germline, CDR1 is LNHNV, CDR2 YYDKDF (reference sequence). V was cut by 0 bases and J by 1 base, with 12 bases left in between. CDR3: CATSRDGPGRNTGELFF. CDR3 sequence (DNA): TGTGCCACCAGCAGAGATGGTCCCGGGAGGAACACCGGGGAGCTGTTTTTT.

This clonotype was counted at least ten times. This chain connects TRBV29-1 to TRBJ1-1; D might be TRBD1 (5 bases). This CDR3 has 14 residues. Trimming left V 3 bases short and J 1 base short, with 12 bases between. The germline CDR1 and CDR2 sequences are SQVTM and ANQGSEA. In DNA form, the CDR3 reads TGCAGCGTTGATATAGGGGTGGCGAACACTGAAGCTTTCTTT. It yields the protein CSVDIGVANTEAFF.

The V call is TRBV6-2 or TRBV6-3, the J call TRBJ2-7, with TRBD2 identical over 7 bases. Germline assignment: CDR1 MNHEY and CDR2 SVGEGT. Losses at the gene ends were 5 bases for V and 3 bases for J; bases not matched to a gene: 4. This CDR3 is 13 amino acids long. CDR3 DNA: TGTGCCAGCAGTAGCCGGACTAGCTACGAGCAGTACTTC. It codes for CASSSRTSYEQYF.

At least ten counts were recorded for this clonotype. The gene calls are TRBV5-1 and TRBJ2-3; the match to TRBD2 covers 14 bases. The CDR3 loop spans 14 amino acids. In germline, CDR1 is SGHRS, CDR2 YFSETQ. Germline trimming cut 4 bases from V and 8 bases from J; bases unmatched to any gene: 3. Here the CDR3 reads CASSIGTSGSTQYF. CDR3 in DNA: TGCGCCAGCAGCATTGGGACTAGCGGGAGTACGCAGTATTTT.

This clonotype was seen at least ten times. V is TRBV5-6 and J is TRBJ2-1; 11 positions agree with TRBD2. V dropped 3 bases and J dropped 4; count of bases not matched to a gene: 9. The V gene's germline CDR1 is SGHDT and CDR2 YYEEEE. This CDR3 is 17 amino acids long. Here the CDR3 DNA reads TGTGCCAGCAGCTGGGAACTAGCGGGGGAGAGATACAATGAGCAGTTCTTC. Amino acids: CASSWELAGERYNEQFF.

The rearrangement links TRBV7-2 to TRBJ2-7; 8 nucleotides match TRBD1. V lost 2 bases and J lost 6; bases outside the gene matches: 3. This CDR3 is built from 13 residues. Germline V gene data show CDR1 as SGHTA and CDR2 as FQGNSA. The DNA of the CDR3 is TGTGCCAGCAGCTTACAGGGGGCTTCCGAGCAGTACTTC. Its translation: CASSLQGASEQYF. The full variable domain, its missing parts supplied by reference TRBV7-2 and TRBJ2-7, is GAGVSQSPSNKVTEKGKDVELRCDPISGHTALYWYRQSLGQGLEFLIYFQGNSAPDKSGLPSDRFSAERTGGSVSTLTIQRTQQEDSAVYLCASSLQGASEQYFGPGTRLTVT.

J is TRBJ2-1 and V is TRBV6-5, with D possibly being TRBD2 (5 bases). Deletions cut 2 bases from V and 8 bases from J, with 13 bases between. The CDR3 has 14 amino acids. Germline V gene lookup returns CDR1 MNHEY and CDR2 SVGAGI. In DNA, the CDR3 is TGTGCCAGCAGTTACGACGGGGTTACCGATGAGCAGTTCTTC. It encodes CASSYDGVTDEQFF.

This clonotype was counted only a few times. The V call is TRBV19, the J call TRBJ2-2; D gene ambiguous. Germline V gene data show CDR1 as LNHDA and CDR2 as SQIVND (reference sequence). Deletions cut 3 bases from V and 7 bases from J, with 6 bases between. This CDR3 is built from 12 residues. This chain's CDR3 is CASSITGGELFF. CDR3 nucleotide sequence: TGTGCCAGTAGTATTACCGGCGGGGAGCTGTTTTTT.

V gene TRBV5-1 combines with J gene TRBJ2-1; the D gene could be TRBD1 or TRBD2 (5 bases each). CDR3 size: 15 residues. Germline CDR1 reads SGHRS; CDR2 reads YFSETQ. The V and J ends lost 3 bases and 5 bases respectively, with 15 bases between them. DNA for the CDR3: TGCGCCAGCAGCTGGGGACGTTCCCACGACAATGAGCAGTTCTTC. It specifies CASSWGRSHDNEQFF.

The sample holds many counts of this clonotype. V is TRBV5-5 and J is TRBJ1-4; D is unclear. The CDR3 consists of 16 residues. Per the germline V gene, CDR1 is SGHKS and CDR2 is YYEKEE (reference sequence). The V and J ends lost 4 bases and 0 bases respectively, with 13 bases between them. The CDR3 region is CASSPLDGSTNEKLFF. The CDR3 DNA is TGTGCCAGCAGCCCTTTGGACGGATCAACTAATGAAAAACTGTTTTTT.

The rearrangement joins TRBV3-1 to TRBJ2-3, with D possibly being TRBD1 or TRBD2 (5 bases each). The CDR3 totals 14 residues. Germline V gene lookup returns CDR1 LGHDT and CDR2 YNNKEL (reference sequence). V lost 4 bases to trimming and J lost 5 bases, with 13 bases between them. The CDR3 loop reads CASSLREGIDTQYF. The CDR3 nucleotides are TGTGCCAGCAGCCTCAGAGAGGGGATAGATACGCAGTATTTT.

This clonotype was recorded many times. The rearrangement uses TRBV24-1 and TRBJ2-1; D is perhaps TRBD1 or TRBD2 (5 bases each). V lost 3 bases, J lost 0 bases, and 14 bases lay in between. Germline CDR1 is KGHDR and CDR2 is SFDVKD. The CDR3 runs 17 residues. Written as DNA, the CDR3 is TGTGCCACCAGTGATGCCAAGGGACCCGCCTCCTACAATGAGCAGTTCTTC. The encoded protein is CATSDAKGPASYNEQFF.

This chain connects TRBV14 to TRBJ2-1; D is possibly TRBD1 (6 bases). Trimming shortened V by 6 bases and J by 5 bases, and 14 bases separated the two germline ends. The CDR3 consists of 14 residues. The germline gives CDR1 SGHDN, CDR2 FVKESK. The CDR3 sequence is CASRPWTEHNEQFF. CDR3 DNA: TGTGCCAGCAGACCTTGGACAGAGCACAATGAGCAGTTCTTC.

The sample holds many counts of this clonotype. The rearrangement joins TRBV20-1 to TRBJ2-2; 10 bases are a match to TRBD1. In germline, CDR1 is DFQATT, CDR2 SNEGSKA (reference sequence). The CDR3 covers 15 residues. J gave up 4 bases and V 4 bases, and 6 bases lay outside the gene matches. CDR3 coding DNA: TGCAGTGCTACAGACAGGGGGCCCGTCACCGGGGAGCTGTTTTTT. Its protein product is CSATDRGPVTGELFF.

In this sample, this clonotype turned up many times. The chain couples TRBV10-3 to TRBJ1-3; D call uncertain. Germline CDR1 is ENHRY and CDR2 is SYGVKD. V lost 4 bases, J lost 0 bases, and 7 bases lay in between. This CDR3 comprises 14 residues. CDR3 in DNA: TGTGCCATCAGTGCTTCCAACTCTGGAAACACCATATATTTT. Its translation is CAISASNSGNTIYF.

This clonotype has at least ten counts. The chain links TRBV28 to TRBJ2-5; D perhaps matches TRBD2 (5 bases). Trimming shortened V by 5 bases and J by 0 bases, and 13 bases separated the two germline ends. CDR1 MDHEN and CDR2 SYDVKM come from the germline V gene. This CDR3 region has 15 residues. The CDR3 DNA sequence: TGTGCCAGCAGTGTAATGGGGAGAAACCAAGAGACCCAGTACTTC. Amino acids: CASSVMGRNQETQYF.

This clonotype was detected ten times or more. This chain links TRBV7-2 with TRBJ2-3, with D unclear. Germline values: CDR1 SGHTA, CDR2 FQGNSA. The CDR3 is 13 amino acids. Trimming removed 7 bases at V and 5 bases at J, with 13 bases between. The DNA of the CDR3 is TGTGCCAGCACCCCGCAGGTTGGAGATACGCAGTATTTT. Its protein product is CASTPQVGDTQYF.

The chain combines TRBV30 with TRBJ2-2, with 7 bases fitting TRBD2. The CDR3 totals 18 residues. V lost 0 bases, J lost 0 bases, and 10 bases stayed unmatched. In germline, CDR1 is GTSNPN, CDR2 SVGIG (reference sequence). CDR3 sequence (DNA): TGTGCCTGGAGTGTCGGTGTCGGGGGGATTTCGAACACCGGGGAGCTGTTTTTT. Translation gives CAWSVGVGGISNTGELFF. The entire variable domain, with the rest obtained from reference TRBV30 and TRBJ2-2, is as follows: SQTIHQWPATLVQPVGSPLSLECTVEGTSNPNLYWYRQAAGRGLQLLFYSVGIGQISSEVPQNLSASRPQDRQFILSSKKLLLSDSGFYLCAWSVGVGGISNTGELFFGEGSRLTVL.

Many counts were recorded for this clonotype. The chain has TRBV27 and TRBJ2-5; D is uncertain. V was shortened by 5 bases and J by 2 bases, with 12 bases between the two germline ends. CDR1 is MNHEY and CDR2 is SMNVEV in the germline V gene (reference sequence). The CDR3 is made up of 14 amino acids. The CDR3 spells CASSASGFQETQYF. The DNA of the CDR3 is TGTGCCAGCAGTGCATCCGGGTTTCAAGAGACCCAGTACTTC.

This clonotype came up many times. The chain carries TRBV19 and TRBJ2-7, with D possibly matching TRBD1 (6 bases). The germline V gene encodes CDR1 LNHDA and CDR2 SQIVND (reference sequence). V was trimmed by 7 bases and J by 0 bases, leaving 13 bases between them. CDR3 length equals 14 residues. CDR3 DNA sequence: TGTGCCAGTAAAAGGGGGTATAGCTCCTACGAGCAGTACTTC. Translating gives CASKRGYSSYEQYF.

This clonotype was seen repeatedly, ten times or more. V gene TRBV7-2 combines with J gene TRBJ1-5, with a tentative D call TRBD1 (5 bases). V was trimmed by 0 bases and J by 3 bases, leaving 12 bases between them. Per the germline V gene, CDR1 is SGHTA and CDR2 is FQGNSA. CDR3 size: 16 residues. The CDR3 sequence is CASSLAAGWSNQPQHF. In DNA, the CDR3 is TGTGCCAGCAGCTTAGCCGCAGGGTGGTCCAATCAGCCCCAGCATTTT.

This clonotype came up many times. The CDR3 reads CASSVAMGSGNTIYF. In DNA, the CDR3 is TGTGCCAGCAGCGTAGCCATGGGGTCTGGAAACACCATATATTTT. The chain couples TRBV9 to TRBJ1-3; no definite D call. Trimming took off 0 bases at V and 1 base at J, with 8 bases between the two ends. The germline CDR1 and CDR2 sequences are SGDLS and YYNGEE. The CDR3 length is 15 residues.

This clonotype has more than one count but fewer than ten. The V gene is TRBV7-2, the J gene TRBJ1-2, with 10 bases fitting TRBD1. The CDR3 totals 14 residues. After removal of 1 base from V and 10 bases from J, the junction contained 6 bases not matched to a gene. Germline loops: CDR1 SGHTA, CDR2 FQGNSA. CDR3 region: CASSLVATGGPYTF. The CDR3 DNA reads TGTGCCAGCAGCTTAGTAGCGACAGGGGGCCCCTACACCTTC.

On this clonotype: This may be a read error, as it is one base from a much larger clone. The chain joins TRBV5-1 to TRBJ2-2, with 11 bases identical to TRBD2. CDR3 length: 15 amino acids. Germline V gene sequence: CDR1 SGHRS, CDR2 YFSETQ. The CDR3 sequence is CATSRLAGTNGELFF. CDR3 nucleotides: TGCGCCACCAGCCGACTAGCGGGGACGAACGGGGAGCTGTTTTTT.

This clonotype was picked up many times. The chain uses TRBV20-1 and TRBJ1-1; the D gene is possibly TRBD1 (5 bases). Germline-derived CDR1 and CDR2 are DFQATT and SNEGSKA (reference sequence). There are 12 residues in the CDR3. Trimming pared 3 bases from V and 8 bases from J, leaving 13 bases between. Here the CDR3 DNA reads TGCAGTGCTAGGATGGGGCAGACAGAAGCTTTCTTT. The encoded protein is CSARMGQTEAFF.

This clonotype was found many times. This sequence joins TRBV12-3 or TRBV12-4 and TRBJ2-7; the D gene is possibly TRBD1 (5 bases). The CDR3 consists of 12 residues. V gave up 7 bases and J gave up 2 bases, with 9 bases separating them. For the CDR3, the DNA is TGTGCCAGCACCTTAGGGGCCTACGAGCAGTACTTC. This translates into CASTLGAYEQYF.

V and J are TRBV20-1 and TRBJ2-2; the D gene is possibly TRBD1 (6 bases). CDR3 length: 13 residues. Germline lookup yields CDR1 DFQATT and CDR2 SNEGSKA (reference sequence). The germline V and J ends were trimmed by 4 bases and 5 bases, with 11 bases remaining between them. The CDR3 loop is CSATNGQTGELFF. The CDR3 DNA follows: TGCAGTGCTACTAACGGACAGACCGGGGAGCTGTTTTTT.

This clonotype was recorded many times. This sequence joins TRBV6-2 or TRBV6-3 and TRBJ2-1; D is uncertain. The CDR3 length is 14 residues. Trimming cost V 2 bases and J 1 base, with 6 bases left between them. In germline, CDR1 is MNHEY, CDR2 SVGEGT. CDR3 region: CASSYPPSYNEQFF. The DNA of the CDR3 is TGTGCCAGCAGTTACCCTCCATCCTACAATGAGCAGTTCTTC.

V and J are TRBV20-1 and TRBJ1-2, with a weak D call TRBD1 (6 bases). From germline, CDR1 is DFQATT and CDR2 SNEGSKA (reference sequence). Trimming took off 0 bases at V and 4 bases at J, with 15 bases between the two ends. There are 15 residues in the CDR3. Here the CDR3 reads CSARDTTDSLYGYTF. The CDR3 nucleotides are TGCAGTGCTAGAGACACTACGGACAGTCTCTATGGCTACACCTTC.